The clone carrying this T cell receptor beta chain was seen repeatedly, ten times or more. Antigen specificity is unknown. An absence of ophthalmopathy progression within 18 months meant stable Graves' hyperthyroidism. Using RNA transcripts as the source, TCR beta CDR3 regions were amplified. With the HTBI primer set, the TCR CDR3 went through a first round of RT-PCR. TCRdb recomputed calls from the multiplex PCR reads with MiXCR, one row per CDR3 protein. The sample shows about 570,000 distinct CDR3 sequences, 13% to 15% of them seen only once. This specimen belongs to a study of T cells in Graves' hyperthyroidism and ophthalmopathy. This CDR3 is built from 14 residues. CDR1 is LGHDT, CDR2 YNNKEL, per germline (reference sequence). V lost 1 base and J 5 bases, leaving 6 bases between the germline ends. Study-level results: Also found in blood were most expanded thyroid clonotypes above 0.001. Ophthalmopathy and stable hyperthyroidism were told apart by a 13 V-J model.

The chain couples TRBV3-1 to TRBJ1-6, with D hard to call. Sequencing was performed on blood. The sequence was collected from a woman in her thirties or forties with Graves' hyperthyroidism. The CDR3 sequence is CASSQGPNNSPLHF. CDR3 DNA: TGTGCCAGCAGCCAAGGGCCAAATAATTCACCCCTCCACTTT.